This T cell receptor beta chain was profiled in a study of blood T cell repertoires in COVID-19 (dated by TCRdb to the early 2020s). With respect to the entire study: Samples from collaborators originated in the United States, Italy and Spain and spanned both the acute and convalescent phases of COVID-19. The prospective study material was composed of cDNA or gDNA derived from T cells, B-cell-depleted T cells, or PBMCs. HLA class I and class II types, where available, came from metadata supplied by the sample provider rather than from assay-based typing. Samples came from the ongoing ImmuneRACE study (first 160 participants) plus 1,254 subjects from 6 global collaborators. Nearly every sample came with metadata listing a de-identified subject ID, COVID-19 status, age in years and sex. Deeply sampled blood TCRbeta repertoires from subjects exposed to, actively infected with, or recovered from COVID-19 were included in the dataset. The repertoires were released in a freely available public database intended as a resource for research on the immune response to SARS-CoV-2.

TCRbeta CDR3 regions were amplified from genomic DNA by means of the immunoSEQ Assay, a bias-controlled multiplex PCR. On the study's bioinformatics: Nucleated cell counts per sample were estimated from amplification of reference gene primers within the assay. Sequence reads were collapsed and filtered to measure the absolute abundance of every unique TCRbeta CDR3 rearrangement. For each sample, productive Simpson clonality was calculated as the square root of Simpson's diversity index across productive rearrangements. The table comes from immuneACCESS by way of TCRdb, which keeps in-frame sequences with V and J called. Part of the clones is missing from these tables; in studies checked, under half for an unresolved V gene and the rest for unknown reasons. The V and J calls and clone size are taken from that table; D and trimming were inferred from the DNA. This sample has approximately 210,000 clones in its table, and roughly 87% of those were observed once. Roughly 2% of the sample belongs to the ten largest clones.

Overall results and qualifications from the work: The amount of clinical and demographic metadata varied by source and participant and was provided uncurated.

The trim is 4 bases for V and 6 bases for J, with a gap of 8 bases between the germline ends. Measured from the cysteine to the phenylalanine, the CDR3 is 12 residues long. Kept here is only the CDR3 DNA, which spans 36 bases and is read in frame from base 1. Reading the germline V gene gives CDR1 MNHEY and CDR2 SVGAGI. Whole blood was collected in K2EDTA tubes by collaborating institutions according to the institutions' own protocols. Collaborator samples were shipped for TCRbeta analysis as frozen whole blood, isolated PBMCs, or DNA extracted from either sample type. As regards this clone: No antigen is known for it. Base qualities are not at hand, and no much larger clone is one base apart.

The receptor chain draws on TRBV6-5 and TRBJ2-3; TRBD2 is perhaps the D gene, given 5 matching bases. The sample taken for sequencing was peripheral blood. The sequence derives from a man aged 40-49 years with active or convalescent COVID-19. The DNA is TGTGCCAGCAGTTCCCCGGGGGATACGCAGTATTTT. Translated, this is CASSSPGDTQYF.